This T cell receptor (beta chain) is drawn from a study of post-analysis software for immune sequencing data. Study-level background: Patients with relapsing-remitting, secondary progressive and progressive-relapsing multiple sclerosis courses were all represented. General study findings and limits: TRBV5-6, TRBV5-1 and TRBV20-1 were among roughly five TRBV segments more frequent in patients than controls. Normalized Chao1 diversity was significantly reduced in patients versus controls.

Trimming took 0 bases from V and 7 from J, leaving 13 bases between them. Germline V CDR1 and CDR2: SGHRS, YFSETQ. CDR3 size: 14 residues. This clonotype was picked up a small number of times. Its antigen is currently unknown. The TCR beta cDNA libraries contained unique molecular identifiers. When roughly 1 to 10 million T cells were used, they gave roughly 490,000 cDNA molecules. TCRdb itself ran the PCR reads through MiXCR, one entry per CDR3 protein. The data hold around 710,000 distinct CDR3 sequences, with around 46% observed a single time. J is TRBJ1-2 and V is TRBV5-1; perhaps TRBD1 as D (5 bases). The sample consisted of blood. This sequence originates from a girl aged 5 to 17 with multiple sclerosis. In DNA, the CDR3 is TGCGCCAGCAGCTTGGATGCGGCAGGGATTGGCTACACCTTC. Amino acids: CASSLDAAGIGYTF.